This record concerns one TCR beta chain sequence. In germline, CDR1 is LGHNT, CDR2 FRNRAP. With 7 bases removed from V and 5 bases from J, the gap between germline ends came to 6 bases. This CDR3 has 12 residues. The data were obtained in a study of control samples from healthy donors and cancer patients. Libraries were prepared by immunoSEQ multiplex PCR; TCRdb keeps only in-frame clonotypes and omits some of them. The sample shows 25,000 to 30,000 clones, approximately 85% of them seen only once. Sample: PBMCs. This chain uses TRBV12-5 with TRBJ1-6; D gene unclear. This receptor was taken from a woman aged 60 to 75 with head and neck cancer. DNA for the CDR3: TGTGCTAGTGCCTGGGATAATTCACCCCTCCACTTT. It is translated as CASAWDNSPLHF.